The present TCR beta chain was sequenced within a study of patients and donors after allogeneic stem cell transplantation (dated by TCRdb to about 2020). CDR1 is given as SGHDT and CDR2 as YYEEEE, both from the germline V gene. There are 16 amino acids in the CDR3, from cysteine to phenylalanine inclusive. Only the CDR3 region is kept as DNA, spanning 48 bases read in frame from base 1. V was cut back by 4 bases and J by 0 bases, leaving a gap of 16 bases between them. About this clonotype itself: Its antigen remains undetermined. Base qualities were left out, and no much larger clone turns up one base away.

The library was prepared using RT-PCR. Reads for this sample came from a NextSeq 550. TCRdb reran the public reads through fastp at Q25 and MiXCR, keeping productive beta chains. Rows with a matching CDR3 protein are joined into one entry that keeps the most common DNA and genes. Within this sample are approximately 200,000 distinct CDR3 sequences, with less than 50% of them counted one time only. The ten largest make up around 10% of the sample. This sequence originates from a human donor who was either an allogeneic HSCT recipient or a stem cell or donor lymphocyte infusion donor (not recorded which). It is not recorded whose cells these are; they may come from a transplant donor. Input material: blood, either unsorted or a sorted T cell fraction (not recorded which). Rearrangement joined TRBV5-6 to TRBJ1-1; tentative D gene TRBD1, with 5 bases matching. In nucleotides, the sequence is TGTGCCAGCAGCGTCGGGGCAGCGAGAATGAACACTGAAGCTTTCTTT. Translated, it reads CASSVGAARMNTEAFF.